These 20 T cell receptor beta chains were all obtained from the same sample, sequenced in a study of OX40 agonist ivuxolimab in advanced cancers. Using immunoSEQ multiplex PCR, the repertoire was profiled, and TCRdb retains in-frame clones only, with some absent. The table includes tens of thousands of clones, around 84% detected once. Source: CD4+ or CD8+ T cells sorted from blood, taken in a trial of the OX40 agonist ivuxolimab. The receptors were gathered from an adult with an advanced solid tumor such as melanoma, head and neck, liver or kidney cancer.

The CDR3 sequence: CASSYSDRDYEQYF. The CDR3 DNA reads TGTGCCAGCAGTTACTCGGACAGGGACTACGAGCAGTACTTC. This chain uses TRBV6-6 with TRBJ2-7; TRBD1 aligns across 8 bases. The CDR3 sequence is 14 residues long. The V gene end was trimmed by 0 bases and the J gene end by 3 bases; junction bases not matched to a gene: 1. Germline V gene sequence: CDR1 MNHNY, CDR2 SVGAGI (reference sequence).

In its sample, this clone was seen once. The chain couples TRBV7-2 to TRBJ2-1; 13 nucleotides align to TRBD2. The germline gives CDR1 SGHTA, CDR2 FQGNSA. CDR3 length equals 16 residues. The V and J ends lost 2 bases and 6 bases, in that order; junction bases with no gene match: 4. CDR3 sequence: CASSLWTSGSRNEQFF. The CDR3 nucleotides are TGTGCCAGCAGCTTATGGACTAGCGGGAGTCGCAATGAGCAGTTCTTC.

The chain combines TRBV6-1 with TRBJ1-1; no firm D call. Trimming cost V 6 bases and J 0 bases, with 8 bases left between them. There are 13 residues in the CDR3. The germline CDR1 and CDR2 sequences are MNHNS and SASEGT. CDR3 nucleotides: TGTGCCAGCAGCCCCCTGGTGAACACTGAAGCTTTCTTT. This codes for CASSPLVNTEAFF.

The chain uses TRBV11-3 and TRBJ2-5; D might be TRBD1 (6 bases). The germline V and J ends were trimmed by 5 bases and 2 bases, with 12 bases remaining between them. Germline lookup yields CDR1 SGHNT and CDR2 YENEEA. The CDR3 covers 14 residues. CDR3 coding DNA: TGTGCCAGCAGCCCAAGCAGGGGACAAGAGACCCAGTACTTC. This gives the protein CASSPSRGQETQYF.

The chain couples TRBV11-2 to TRBJ2-1; 7 bases fit TRBD1. The length of the CDR3 is 17 residues. V lost 5 bases, J lost 2 bases, and 12 bases stayed unmatched. CDR1 SGHAT and CDR2 FQNNGV come from the germline V gene. The CDR3 is CASSLALTGAPYNEQFF. The CDR3 DNA is TGTGCCAGCAGCCTGGCCCTAACAGGGGCCCCCTACAATGAGCAGTTCTTC.

The chain has TRBV6-4 and TRBJ2-3, with D perhaps TRBD1 or TRBD2 (5 bases each). The length of the CDR3 is 13 residues. Germline CDR1 is MRHNA and CDR2 is SNTAGT. V was trimmed by 2 bases and J by 6 bases, leaving 9 bases between them. As DNA, the CDR3 is TGTGCCAGCAGTGACACCGAGGGGGATACGCAGTATTTT. Translating gives CASSDTEGDTQYF.

The CDR3 sequence: CASLAEFSYNEQFF. For the CDR3, the DNA is TGTGCCAGTTTAGCAGAGTTCTCCTACAATGAGCAGTTCTTC. This chain connects TRBV2 to TRBJ2-1; the D is unclear. Germline V CDR1 and CDR2: SNHLY, FYNNEI. The V gene lost 9 bases and the J gene lost 0 bases, with 12 bases spanning the gap. The CDR3 totals 14 residues.

This chain uses TRBV18 with TRBJ2-3; 8 bases are a match to TRBD1. Germline CDR1 KGHSH, CDR2 LQKENI. The V segment lost 2 bases and the J segment 2 bases; nucleotides outside the gene matches: 9. This CDR3 region has 17 residues. The CDR3 DNA follows: TGTGCCAGCTCACCATCCGGGACAGGACTACTCACAGATACGCAGTATTTT. The encoded protein is CASSPSGTGLLTDTQYF.

The rearrangement joins TRBV27 to TRBJ2-2; TRBD1 agrees at 11 bases. The ends lost 6 bases at V and 8 bases at J; junction bases unmatched: 5. This CDR3 region has 14 residues. Germline-derived CDR1 and CDR2 are MNHEY and SMNVEV (reference sequence). CDR3 DNA: TGTGCCAGCAGAGGACAGGGGGCATCTGGGGAGCTGTTTTTT. Its translation is CASRGQGASGELFF.

This sequence joins TRBV2 and TRBJ2-6; 9 bases match TRBD1. This CDR3 is 16 amino acids long. J lost 0 bases, V lost 7 bases, and 4 bases had no gene match. The germline V gene encodes CDR1 SNHLY and CDR2 FYNNEI. CDR3 coding DNA: TGTGCCAGCATGGGACAGGGAGGCTCTGGGGCCAACGTCCTGACTTTC. Protein sequence: CASMGQGGSGANVLTF.

This clone was found once. A read error may produce the germline difference seen at one junction end. The V gene is TRBV5-4, the J gene TRBJ2-7; 9 positions match TRBD1. The germline V gene encodes CDR1 SGHNT and CDR2 YYREEE (reference sequence). This CDR3 is 14 amino acids long. Here the CDR3 DNA reads TGCGCCAGCAGCCAGGGGACAGGGATATACGAGCAGTACTTC. Translation gives CASSQGTGIYEQYF.

V usage is TRBV5-1 and J usage is TRBJ2-1, with 9 bases that match TRBD2. V dropped 0 bases and J dropped 6; count of bases not matched to a gene: 10. This CDR3 has 17 residues. Germline V gene lookup returns CDR1 SGHRS and CDR2 YFSETQ. Here the CDR3 reads CASSLGTSGGRGNEQFF. In DNA form, the CDR3 reads TGCGCCAGCAGCTTGGGTACGTCAGGCGGGAGGGGCAATGAGCAGTTCTTC.

The J gene is TRBJ1-2, the V gene TRBV15, with D uncertain. Germline V gene data show CDR1 as LNHNV and CDR2 as YYDKDF (reference sequence). There are 14 residues in the CDR3. The V gene lost 0 bases and the J gene lost 1 base, with 6 bases spanning the gap. The CDR3 DNA sequence: TGTGCCACCAGCAGAGAAGTGGTTAACTATGGCTACACCTTC. This gives the protein CATSREVVNYGYTF. Complete variable domain (other parts from reference TRBV15 and TRBJ1-2): DAMVIQNPRYQVTQFGKPVTLSCSQTLNHNVMYWYQQKSSQAPKLLFHYYDKDFNNEADTPDNFQSRRPNTSFCFLDIRSPGLGDTAMYLCATSREVVNYGYTFGSGTRLTVV.

J is TRBJ1-2 and V is TRBV7-9; D possibly corresponds to TRBD1 (6 bases). Germline V lookup: CDR1 SEHNR, CDR2 FQNEAQ (reference sequence). The length of the CDR3 is 14 residues. V was cut by 3 bases and J by 6 bases, with 14 bases left in between. CDR3 residues: CASSFPGGPHGYTF. CDR3 nucleotides: TGTGCCAGCAGCTTTCCCGGGGGGCCCCATGGCTACACCTTC. Filled out from reference TRBV7-9 and TRBJ1-2, the complete variable domain reads DTGVSQNPRHKITKRGQNVTFRCDPISEHNRLYWYRQTLGQGPEFLTYFQNEAQLEKSRLLSDRFSAERPKGSFSTLEIQRTEQGDSAMYLCASSFPGGPHGYTFGSGTRLTVV.

V usage is TRBV10-1 and J usage is TRBJ2-7, with a weak D call TRBD2 (6 bases). Trimming shortened V by 0 bases and J by 5 bases, and 14 bases separated the two germline ends. This CDR3 is built from 15 residues. From germline, CDR1 is WNHNN and CDR2 SYGVQD (reference sequence). Here the CDR3 DNA reads TGCGCCAGCAGTGAGTCCGGGAGAGCAGCCCACGAGCAGTACTTC. Protein product: CASSESGRAAHEQYF.

This chain connects TRBV11-2 to TRBJ1-2; the D is unclear. The CDR3 has 14 amino acids. CDR1 and CDR2 (germline): SGHAT, FQNNGV. Between the trimmed V and J ends, which lost 1 base and 2 bases, there was a span of 8 bases. The CDR3 sequence is CASSLALINYGYTF. The DNA of the CDR3 is TGTGCCAGCAGCTTAGCGTTGATAAACTATGGCTACACCTTC. Based on the CDR3 plus reference TRBV11-2 and TRBJ1-2, the full variable domain is EAGVAQSPRYKIIEKRQSVAFWCNPISGHATLYWYQQILGQGPKLLIQFQNNGVVDDSQLPKDRFSAERLKGVDSTLKIQPAKLEDSAVYLCASSLALINYGYTFGSGTRLTVV.

V gene TRBV19 combines with J gene TRBJ1-4; possible D gene TRBD1, 5 bases. Between the trimmed V and J ends, which lost 2 bases and 5 bases, there was a span of 12 bases. CDR3 size: 15 residues. Germline V gene sequence: CDR1 LNHDA, CDR2 SQIVND (reference sequence). The CDR3 loop is CASSILPGPNEKLFF. DNA for the CDR3: TGTGCCAGTAGTATACTGCCGGGACCCAATGAAAAACTGTTTTTT. The full variable domain, completed using reference TRBV19 and TRBJ1-4, is DGGITQSPKYLFRKEGQNVTLSCEQNLNHDAMYWYRQDPGQGLRLIYYSQIVNDFQKGDIAEGYSVSREKKESFPLTVTSAQKNPTAFYLCASSILPGPNEKLFFGSGTQLSVL.

The rearrangement joins TRBV5-1 to TRBJ2-1; the match to TRBD2 covers 9 bases. CDR1 is SGHRS, CDR2 YFSETQ, per germline. J gave up 9 bases and V 3 bases, and 16 bases lay outside the gene matches. The CDR3 length is 17 residues. The CDR3 reads CASSSTSFAGGPSEQFF. CDR3 in DNA: TGCGCCAGCAGCTCGACCTCATTCGCGGGAGGGCCCAGTGAGCAGTTCTTC.

This rearrangement joins TRBV29-1 to TRBJ2-6; D is unresolved. Germline V gene data show CDR1 as SQVTM and CDR2 as ANQGSEA. The CDR3 length is 13 residues. Trimming cost V 6 bases and J 2 bases, with 8 bases left between them. The CDR3, as DNA: TGCAGCGTGAGGATGGCTGGGGCCAACGTCCTGACTTTC. Residues: CSVRMAGANVLTF.

The rearrangement links TRBV2 to TRBJ2-1, with 9 bases that match TRBD1. With 2 bases clipped from V and 4 bases from J, the junction kept 3 bases outside the gene matches. This CDR3 has 15 amino acids. The germline V gene encodes CDR1 SNHLY and CDR2 FYNNEI. The DNA for the CDR3 is TGTGCCAGCAGTGAATTGGACAGGGGTTACAATGAGCAGTTCTTC. Protein: CASSELDRGYNEQFF.